A single TCR beta chain is shown here with its context. What it recognizes is unknown. RNA transcripts served as the template for amplifying TCR beta CDR3 regions. HTBI primers were the set used in a first-round RT-PCR of the TCR CDR3. TCRdb used MiXCR to reprocess the multiplex PCR reads, holding one entry per CDR3 protein. The data show about 530,000 distinct CDR3 sequences, with about a sixth seen just once and 17% held by the top ten. Under 3 months was the duration of disease in ophthalmopathy patients, who also had a Clinical Activity Score of at least 3 and a NOSPECS grade of at least 4. The study based diagnoses on clinical symptoms, serum thyroxine and TRAb, thyroid ultrasound and orbital computed tomography. Per germline, CDR1 LNHDA and CDR2 SQIVND (reference sequence). Trimming stripped 6 bases from V and 2 bases from J, with 25 bases between. The CDR3 length is 18 residues. The data belong to a study of T cells in Graves' hyperthyroidism and ophthalmopathy. About the research overall: Before any treatment, at initial diagnosis, peripheral blood was collected.

Study observations and caveats: A 13 V-J signature model discriminated ophthalmopathy versus stable hyperthyroidism.

Sequencing input: blood. The TCR was taken from a woman aged 18 to 35 with Graves' ophthalmopathy. This chain links TRBV19 with TRBJ1-2; D gene unclear. The CDR3 region has the DNA TGTGCCAGTAGGCCCATGTTATCTACGGCGAATAAAAACTATGGCTACACCTTC. It translates to CASRPMLSTANKNYGYTF.